These T cell receptor beta chains were read from a single sample in a study of identical twins. TCRdb re-called the 5' RACE reads through MiXCR, storing one row per CDR3 protein. This sample has 350,000 or so distinct CDR3 sequences, with about 9% found just once. Sample: naive T cells sorted from blood. The receptors were sampled from a woman aged 45-65 years in good health. CDR3s include the opening cysteine and the closing phenylalanine or tryptophan. A D gene is named only where the DNA matches it firmly. Only some rows state a clone size, as once, few, many or a class for expanded clones.

>TRBJ2-1|NA|TRBV11-2|NA
CASSPPSVGSEQFF
TGTGCCAGCAGCCCCCCCTCAGTGGGCAGTGAGCAGTTCTTC
>TRBJ1-2|few|TRBV5-1|NA
CASRLTEEGYTF
TGCGCCAGCAGATTGACAGAGGAGGGCTACACCTTC
>TRBJ2-1|few|TRBV11-3|NA
CASSARDEQFF
TGTGCCAGCAGCGCGAGGGATGAGCAGTTCTTC
>TRBJ2-1|few|TRBV7-9|NA
CASADRRRASNEQFF
TGTGCCAGCGCGGACCGACGAAGAGCTTCTAATGAGCAGTTCTTC
>TRBJ2-2|few|TRBV27|NA
CASSSNLGSGELFF
TGTGCCAGCAGTTCTAATCTGGGCTCCGGGGAGCTGTTTTTT
>TRBJ2-5|few|TRBV27|NA
CASSSSPGNQETQYF
TGTGCCAGCAGCTCCTCCCCCGGGAACCAAGAGACCCAGTACTTC
>TRBJ2-1|few|TRBV7-2|TRBD2
CASSHGLAGSNEQFF
TGTGCTAGCAGCCACGGACTAGCGGGATCTAATGAGCAGTTCTTC
>TRBJ1-4|many|TRBV12-3/TRBV12-4|NA
CASSSWVGEKLFF
TGTGCCAGCAGTTCGTGGGTTGGTGAAAAACTGTTTTTT
>TRBJ2-1|few|TRBV29-1|TRBD2
CSVEESLRLAGENEQFF
TGCAGCGTTGAAGAAAGCCTAAGACTAGCGGGAGAGAATGAGCAGTTCTTC
>TRBJ2-3|NA|TRBV4-1|TRBD2
CASSPGLAGGRETDTQYF
TGCGCCAGCAGCCCGGGACTAGCGGGAGGGAGGGAGACAGATACGCAGTATTTT
>TRBJ1-5|many|TRBV4-2|TRBD1
CASSSRGQGGNQPQHF
TGTGCCAGCAGCTCCAGGGGACAGGGGGGCAATCAGCCCCAGCATTTT
>TRBJ2-3|few|TRBV9|TRBD1
CASSVSGTGGDTQYF
TGTGCCAGCAGCGTCTCCGGGACAGGGGGTGATACGCAGTATTTT
>TRBJ1-1|many|TRBV19|NA
CASSKWNTEAFF
TGTGCCAGTAGTAAATGGAACACTGAAGCTTTCTTT
>TRBJ2-1|NA|TRBV12-3/TRBV12-4|NA
CASSNLRGDNEQFF
TGTGCCAGCAGTAACCTCCGGGGAGACAATGAGCAGTTCTTC
>TRBJ2-3|NA|TRBV27|NA
CASSPDLGGGTDTQYF
TGTGCCAGCAGTCCGGACCTGGGTGGGGGGACAGATACGCAGTATTTT
>TRBJ2-4|NA|TRBV7-8|TRBD1
CASSPQGDIQYF
TGTGCCAGCAGCCCCCAGGGGGACATTCAGTACTTC
>TRBJ1-1|NA|TRBV5-1|NA
CASSLAGLGTTEAFF
TGCGCCAGCAGCTTGGCGGGCCTAGGGACCACTGAAGCTTTCTTT
>TRBJ2-7|NA|TRBV7-6|NA
CASSLGATSYEQYF
TGTGCCAGCAGCTTAGGCGCGACTTCCTACGAGCAGTACTTC
>TRBJ2-1|NA|TRBV5-1|NA
CASSLTTSSYNEQFF
TGCGCCAGCAGCTTAACAACTAGCTCCTACAATGAGCAGTTCTTC
>TRBJ2-1|NA|TRBV27|NA
CASSLSLGAYNYNEQFF
TGTGCCAGCAGTTTATCATTAGGGGCCTATAACTACAATGAGCAGTTCTTC
>TRBJ1-5|many|TRBV4-2|NA
CASSQDWKQPQHF
TGTGCCAGCAGCCAAGATTGGAAACAGCCCCAGCATTTT
>TRBJ1-4|few|TRBV5-4|TRBD1
CASSSIRDSQKLFF
TGTGCCAGCAGCTCTATCAGGGACAGTCAAAAACTGTTTTTT
>TRBJ2-5|many|TRBV18|NA
CASSPAGVETQYF
TGTGCCAGCTCACCGGCCGGAGTAGAGACCCAGTACTTC
>TRBJ2-3|few|TRBV5-1|NA
CASSLAFSAIGGLQDTQYF
TGCGCCAGCAGCTTGGCCTTTTCGGCAATCGGGGGGCTCCAAGATACGCAGTATTTT
>TRBJ1-1|NA|TRBV19|TRBD1
CASSYRGSRTEAFF
TGTGCCAGTAGTTACAGGGGGTCTAGAACTGAAGCTTTCTTT
>TRBJ1-1|NA|TRBV12-3/TRBV12-4|TRBD1
CASSPLYRGSNTEAFF
TGTGCCAGCAGTCCCCTTTACAGGGGATCGAACACTGAAGCTTTCTTT
>TRBJ1-2|NA|TRBV5-6|NA
CASSLGPQGLPYGYTF
TGTGCCAGCAGCTTGGGGCCTCAGGGACTGCCTTATGGCTACACCTTC
>TRBJ2-7|NA|TRBV19|NA
CASSIGVLNEQYF
TGTGCCAGTAGTATAGGGGTCCTGAACGAGCAGTACTTC
>TRBJ2-7|few|TRBV4-1|NA
CASSLSRGYEQYF
TGCGCCAGCAGCCTGTCCCGGGGGTACGAGCAGTACTTC
>TRBJ2-3|few|TRBV12-3/TRBV12-4|TRBD2
CASSSRTSGASTDTQYF
TGTGCCAGCAGTTCACGGACTAGCGGGGCTAGCACAGATACGCAGTATTTT
>TRBJ2-2|many|TRBV12-3/TRBV12-4|NA
CASSSHTGELFF
TGTGCCAGCAGTTCCCACACCGGGGAGCTGTTTTTT
>TRBJ2-1|NA|TRBV3-1|NA
CASSQGDRVYNEQFF
TGTGCCAGCAGCCAGGGAGACCGAGTATACAATGAGCAGTTCTTC
>TRBJ1-5|few|TRBV10-2|NA
CASSESAGYQPQHF
TGCGCCAGCAGTGAGTCAGCAGGGTATCAGCCCCAGCATTTT
>TRBJ2-4|few|TRBV5-1|NA
CASSLEGGAKNIQYF
TGCGCCAGCAGCTTGGAGGGGGGGGCCAAAAACATTCAGTACTTC
>TRBJ2-1|many|TRBV6-2/TRBV6-3|NA
CASSFPERNEQFF
TGTGCCAGCAGTTTTCCAGAGCGCAATGAGCAGTTCTTC
>TRBJ1-3|few|TRBV10-2|NA
CASSGTRLNTIYF
TGCGCCAGCAGCGGGACAAGGCTAAACACCATATATTTT
>TRBJ2-7|few|TRBV5-1|NA
CASSLSGTAGEQYF
TGCGCCAGCAGCTTGTCCGGGACCGCGGGGGAGCAGTACTTC
>TRBJ2-3|NA|TRBV25-1|NA
CASSEIRRGGTDTQYF
TGTGCCAGCAGTGAAATAAGGAGGGGGGGCACAGATACGCAGTATTTT
>TRBJ2-6|NA|TRBV5-8|TRBD2
CASRGGSANANVLTF
TGTGCCAGCCGGGGGGGATCTGCTAACGCCAACGTCCTGACTTTC
>TRBJ2-1|NA|TRBV11-3|TRBD2
CASNAGGSGEQFF
TGTGCCAGCAACGCGGGAGGGAGTGGTGAGCAGTTCTTC
>TRBJ2-7|few|TRBV5-1|NA
CASSSPAEDQYF
TGCGCCAGCAGTTCCCCAGCGGAGGACCAGTACTTC
>TRBJ1-5|few|TRBV21-1|NA
CASSKGQNSNQPQHF
TGTGCCAGCAGCAAAGGACAGAATAGCAATCAGCCCCAGCATTTT
>TRBJ2-7|NA|TRBV15|TRBD2
CATSRRGGGTSYEQYF
TGTGCCACCAGCAGGCGCGGCGGGGGGACCTCCTACGAGCAGTACTTC
>TRBJ2-6|many|TRBV5-1|TRBD1
CASSSSGQGTTGANVLTF
TGCGCCAGCAGCTCCTCCGGACAGGGGACAACTGGGGCCAACGTCCTGACTTTC
>TRBJ1-5|NA|TRBV11-2|NA
CASSTDGGVQPQHF
TGTGCCAGCAGTACTGACGGGGGGGTTCAGCCCCAGCATTTT
>TRBJ2-1|NA|TRBV20-1|NA
CSATRTERASFF
TGCAGTGCTACAAGAACAGAGCGGGCTTCGTTCTTC
>TRBJ2-1|few|TRBV10-3|TRBD2
CAISVLAGGSNEQFF
TGTGCCATCAGTGTACTAGCGGGAGGGTCCAATGAGCAGTTCTTC
>TRBJ2-3|many|TRBV5-1|NA
CASSMGPQDTQYF
TGCGCCAGCAGCATGGGACCCCAGGATACGCAGTATTTT
>TRBJ2-3|once|TRBV7-3|NA
CASSLRYGLPQYF
TGTGCCAGCAGCTTAAGATATGGCCTACCCCAGTATTTT
>TRBJ1-1|NA|TRBV3-1|TRBD1
CASSSDRATEAFF
TGTGCCAGCAGCTCAGACAGGGCCACTGAAGCTTTCTTT
>TRBJ2-1|many|TRBV3-1|NA
CASSQDRGLPSYNEQFF
TGTGCCAGCAGCCAAGATCGGGGACTCCCCTCCTACAATGAGCAGTTCTTC
>TRBJ2-1|few|TRBV2|TRBD2
CATLSGSSYNEQFF
TGTGCCACACTTAGCGGGAGCTCCTACAATGAGCAGTTCTTC
>TRBJ2-4|few|TRBV7-8|TRBD1
CASSSSGTGDFAKNIQYF
TGTGCCAGCAGCTCTTCCGGGACAGGTGATTTCGCCAAAAACATTCAGTACTTC
>TRBJ1-5|NA|TRBV15|NA
CATSTVGGRGSNQPQHF
TGTGCCACCAGTACGGTGGGGGGCAGGGGAAGCAATCAGCCCCAGCATTTT
>TRBJ1-1|few|TRBV7-9|NA
CASSTLDSIAEAFF
TGTGCCAGCAGCACGCTGGACAGTATCGCTGAAGCTTTCTTT